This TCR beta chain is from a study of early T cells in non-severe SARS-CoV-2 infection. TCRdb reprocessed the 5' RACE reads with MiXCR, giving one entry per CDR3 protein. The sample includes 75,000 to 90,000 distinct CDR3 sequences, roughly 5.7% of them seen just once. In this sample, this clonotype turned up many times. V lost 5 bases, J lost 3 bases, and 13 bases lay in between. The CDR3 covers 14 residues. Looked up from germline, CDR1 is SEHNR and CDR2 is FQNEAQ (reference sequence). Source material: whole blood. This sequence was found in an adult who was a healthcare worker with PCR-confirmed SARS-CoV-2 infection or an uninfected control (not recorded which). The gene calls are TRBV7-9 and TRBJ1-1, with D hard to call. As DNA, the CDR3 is TGTGCCAGCAGCGAGGAGAGGGAGGACACTGAAGCTTTCTTT. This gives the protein CASSEEREDTEAFF.